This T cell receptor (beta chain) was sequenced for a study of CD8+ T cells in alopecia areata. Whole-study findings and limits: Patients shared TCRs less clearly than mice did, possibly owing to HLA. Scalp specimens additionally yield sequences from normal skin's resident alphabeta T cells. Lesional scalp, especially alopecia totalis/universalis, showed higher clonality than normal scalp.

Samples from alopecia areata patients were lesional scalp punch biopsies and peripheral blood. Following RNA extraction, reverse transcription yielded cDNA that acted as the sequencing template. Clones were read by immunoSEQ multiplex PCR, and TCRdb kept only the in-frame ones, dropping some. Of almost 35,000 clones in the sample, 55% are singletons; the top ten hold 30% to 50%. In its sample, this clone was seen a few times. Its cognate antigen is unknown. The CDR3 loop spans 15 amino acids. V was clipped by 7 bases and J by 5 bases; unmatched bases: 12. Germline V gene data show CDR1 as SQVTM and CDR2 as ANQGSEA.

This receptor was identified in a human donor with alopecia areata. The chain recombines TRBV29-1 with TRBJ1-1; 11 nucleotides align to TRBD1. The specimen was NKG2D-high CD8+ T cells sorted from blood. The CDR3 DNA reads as TGCAGCGGTGCCGACTCTTGGGACAGGGGGACTGAAGCTTTCTTT. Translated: CSGADSWDRGTEAFF.